Each of the 27 T cell receptor beta chains below was sequenced from the same sample in a study of cytomegalovirus exposure and HLA in healthy donors. The study ran its PCR with 60 Vbeta and 13 Jbeta primers. The assay was immunoSEQ multiplex PCR, and TCRdb's table has in-frame clones only and misses some. Here the sample spans about 190,000 clones, roughly 80% being singletons. The sample consisted of PBMCs. These receptors were collected from a woman under 30 in good health and CMV-seronegative.

For this clone: One junction end does not reproduce the germline sequence, and a read error may be involved. The chain carries TRBV7-7 and TRBJ2-2; TRBD2 matches 8 bases. CDR1 and CDR2 (germline): SSHAT, FNYEAQ (reference sequence). The CDR3 extends over 15 amino acids. This CDR3 is CASSVSGENTGELFF. The CDR3 DNA reads as TGTGCTAGCAGCGTTAGCGGGGAGAACACCGGGGAGCTGTTTTTT.

This rearrangement joins TRBV7-8 to TRBJ2-7; the D is unclear. CDR1 and CDR2 (germline): SGHVS, FQNEAQ. Trimming removed 1 base from V and 1 base from J, with 8 bases in between. The CDR3 totals 14 residues. DNA for the CDR3: TGTGCCAGCAGCTTAGGTACTACGTCCTACGAGCAGTACTTC. Protein: CASSLGTTSYEQYF.

The chain carries TRBV28 and TRBJ2-7; 13 bases match TRBD2. The length of the CDR3 is 15 residues. J gave up 3 bases and V 4 bases, and 3 bases lay outside the gene matches. The V gene's germline CDR1 is MDHEN and CDR2 SYDVKM. The CDR3 DNA reads TGTGCCAGCAGTTCTAGACTAGCGGGAGGCTACGAGCAGTACTTC. Amino acids: CASSSRLAGGYEQYF.

This chain links TRBV5-6 with TRBJ1-2, with D perhaps matching TRBD1 (6 bases). The CDR3 has 15 residues. With 0 bases removed from V and 4 bases from J, the gap between germline ends came to 13 bases. Germline CDR1 and CDR2: SGHDT and YYEEEE. The DNA of the CDR3 is TGTGCCAGCAGCTTGGACGGTCGGACAGTCTATGGCTACACCTTC. Protein product: CASSLDGRTVYGYTF.

This clone has only a few counts. The chain joins TRBV6-5 to TRBJ1-3, with D hard to call. The V gene lost 6 bases and the J gene lost 4 bases, with 10 bases spanning the gap. The CDR3 has 13 residues. Germline V gene data show CDR1 as MNHEY and CDR2 as SVGAGI. The CDR3 loop reads CASSQFFGNTIYF. The CDR3 region has the DNA TGTGCCAGCAGCCAGTTTTTCGGAAACACCATATATTTT.

This clone was counted between two and nine times. Written as DNA, the CDR3 is TGTGCCACCAGCAGAGATACTTTTAGCGGGGACAGGGGTCAGCCCCAGCATTTT. It is translated as CATSRDTFSGDRGQPQHF. V gene TRBV15 combines with J gene TRBJ1-5; TRBD1 matches 10 bases. With V trimmed by 0 bases and J by 6 bases, 11 bases remained unmatched. Germline lookup yields CDR1 LNHNV and CDR2 YYDKDF (reference sequence). The CDR3 sequence is 18 residues long.

This chain joins TRBV5-4 and TRBJ1-4; possibly TRBD1 for D (6 bases). The V gene's germline CDR1 is SGHNT and CDR2 YYREEE (reference sequence). V was trimmed by 4 bases and J by 3 bases, leaving 16 bases between them. This CDR3 spans 16 amino acids. CDR3 nucleotides: TGTGCCAGCAGCGCCACCGGGGGGCGGTCTAATGAAAAACTGTTTTTT. This sequence encodes CASSATGGRSNEKLFF. The full variable domain, completed using reference TRBV5-4 and TRBJ1-4, is ETGVTQSPTHLIKTRGQQVTLRCSSQSGHNTVSWYQQALGQGPQFIFQYYREEENGRGNFPPRFSGLQFPNYSSELNVNALELDDSALYLCASSATGGRSNEKLFFGSGTQLSVL.

This clone was seen a few times. This chain connects TRBV5-6 to TRBJ2-7; 11 bases fit TRBD2. Germline CDR1 is SGHDT and CDR2 is YYEEEE. Trimming took 6 bases from V and 2 from J; bases not matched to a gene: 10. The CDR3 is made up of 16 amino acids. The CDR3 nucleotides are TGTGCCAGCACCATTCAGGGACTAGCGGAAACCTACGAGCAGTACTTC. Protein product: CASTIQGLAETYEQYF.

The J gene is TRBJ1-1, the V gene TRBV5-6; D is undetermined. V lost 0 bases to trimming and J lost 6 bases, with 12 bases between them. This CDR3 contains 14 residues. Germline CDR1 reads SGHDT; CDR2 reads YYEEEE. The DNA for the CDR3 is TGTGCCAGCAGCTTGGCCGCGGCTCTCGCTGAAGCTTTCTTT. Protein product: CASSLAAALAEAFF.

The chain carries TRBV28 and TRBJ1-1, with a tentative D call TRBD1 (6 bases). The V gene's germline CDR1 is MDHEN and CDR2 SYDVKM. The CDR3 is 16 residues long. V was trimmed by 5 bases and J by 0 bases, leaving 16 bases between them. The CDR3 nucleotides read TGTGCCAGCAGTCCCGGGACAAATTATATGAACACTGAAGCTTTCTTT. Translation: CASSPGTNYMNTEAFF.

This clone was seen a few times. The rearrangement links TRBV27 to TRBJ2-5; 10 bases align to TRBD2. Germline CDR1 is MNHEY and CDR2 is SMNVEV (reference sequence). CDR3 length: 14 amino acids. Trimming removed 7 bases from V and 11 bases from J; junction bases left unmatched: 13. The CDR3 DNA is TGTGCCAGCATTGCTAGCGGGAGATTAGGGGAGCAGTACTTC. Protein: CASIASGRLGEQYF.

The CDR3, as DNA: TGTGCCAGCAGTGAAATCACGCGGCAGTACTTC. Protein sequence: CASSEITRQYF. V is TRBV6-1 and J is TRBJ2-7, with D unresolved. CDR3 length equals 11 residues. Between the trimmed V and J ends, which lost 2 bases and 9 bases, there was a span of 8 bases. Germline CDR1 reads MNHNS; CDR2 reads SASEGT.

The gene calls are TRBV7-8 and TRBJ2-3; 7 nucleotides match TRBD2. The germline CDR1 and CDR2 sequences are SGHVS and FQNEAQ. The trim removed 2 bases at V and 0 bases at J, leaving 2 bases unmatched. This CDR3 is 15 amino acids long. The CDR3 DNA is TGTGCCAGCAGCTTATTTAGCGGGAGCACAGATACGCAGTATTTT. Protein product: CASSLFSGSTDTQYF.

This chain uses TRBV7-8 with TRBJ2-7; tentatively, D is TRBD1 (6 bases). This CDR3 spans 15 amino acids. In germline, CDR1 is SGHVS, CDR2 FQNEAQ. The V end lost 3 bases, the J end lost 5 bases, and 17 bases lay between the germline ends. The CDR3: CASSLVLQGSHEQYF. The CDR3 DNA follows: TGTGCCAGCAGCTTGGTTCTACAGGGATCCCACGAGCAGTACTTC.

V usage is TRBV6-5 and J usage is TRBJ2-7, with TRBD1 matching 7 bases. From germline, CDR1 is MNHEY and CDR2 SVGAGI. The V and J ends lost 6 bases and 2 bases, in that order; junction bases with no gene match: 10. The CDR3 spans 15 residues. CDR3 sequence: CASSNGQAYTYEQYF. CDR3 DNA sequence: TGTGCCAGCAGCAACGGACAGGCGTACACCTACGAGCAGTACTTC.

CDR3 residues: CASSESYRGSSYNEQFF. The DNA for the CDR3 is TGTGCCAGCAGTGAATCTTACCGGGGGAGCTCCTACAATGAGCAGTTCTTC. J is TRBJ2-1 and V is TRBV25-1; possible D gene TRBD2, 6 bases. The CDR3 spans 17 residues. V was clipped by 1 base and J by 0 bases, with 13 bases between them. The germline V gene has CDR1 MGHDK and CDR2 SYGVNS. The variable domain in full, completed from reference TRBV25-1 and TRBJ2-1, reads EADIYQTPRYLVIGTGKKITLECSQTMGHDKMYWYQQDPGMELHLIHYSYGVNSTEKGDLSSESTVSRIRTEHFPLTLESARPSHTSQYLCASSESYRGSSYNEQFFGPGTRLTVL.

The chain recombines TRBV4-1 with TRBJ1-4, with a possible D match to TRBD1 (5 bases). Germline V gene lookup returns CDR1 MGHRA and CDR2 YSYEKL. Trimming shortened V by 0 bases and J by 3 bases, and 11 bases separated the two germline ends. This CDR3 spans 16 amino acids. The CDR3 is CASSQDVRGANEKLFF. CDR3 in DNA: TGCGCCAGCAGCCAAGATGTACGGGGGGCTAATGAAAAACTGTTTTTT.

This sequence joins TRBV11-2 and TRBJ1-4; 9 positions agree with TRBD1. There are 15 residues in the CDR3. The junction had 9 bases not matched to a gene; V was cut back by 5 bases and J by 8 bases. The germline V gene has CDR1 SGHAT and CDR2 FQNNGV. CDR3: CASSRSLDRGEKLFF. For the CDR3, the DNA is TGTGCCAGCAGCCGCTCCCTGGACAGGGGAGAAAAACTGTTTTTT.

V usage is TRBV19 and J usage is TRBJ2-3, with 10 bases aligning to TRBD1. In germline, CDR1 is LNHDA, CDR2 SQIVND (reference sequence). V lost 7 bases, J lost 4 bases, and 11 bases stayed unmatched. This CDR3 contains 16 residues. The CDR3 reads CASTPPGTGVSDTQYF. CDR3 nucleotides: TGTGCCAGTACCCCCCCCGGGACAGGGGTTTCAGATACGCAGTATTTT.

The rearrangement links TRBV5-1 to TRBJ1-1; no clear D. V gave up 4 bases and J gave up 1 base, with 11 bases separating them. Per the germline V gene, CDR1 is SGHRS and CDR2 is YFSETQ. This CDR3 comprises 14 residues. The CDR3 spells CASSLGDWNTEAFF. CDR3 nucleotides: TGCGCCAGCAGCCTGGGAGACTGGAACACTGAAGCTTTCTTT.

In its sample, this clone was seen a few times. V gene TRBV18 combines with J gene TRBJ1-1; perhaps TRBD1 as D (6 bases). The CDR3 runs 14 residues. Germline loops: CDR1 KGHSH, CDR2 LQKENI. V shed 6 bases and J shed 0 bases, with 11 bases lying between them. The CDR3 nucleotides read TGTGCCAGCTCGATGGGACAAATGAACACTGAAGCTTTCTTT. This sequence encodes CASSMGQMNTEAFF.

This sequence joins TRBV5-1 and TRBJ2-7; D not resolved. Trimming took 4 bases from V and 4 from J, leaving 12 bases between them. The germline CDR1 and CDR2 sequences are SGHRS and YFSETQ. The CDR3 contains 13 residues. This CDR3 is CASSIDIEYEQYF. Written as DNA, the CDR3 is TGCGCCAGCAGCATCGACATAGAATACGAGCAGTACTTC.

The table lists this clone with a count of one. This chain joins TRBV5-1 and TRBJ2-1; 13 bases are shared with TRBD2. CDR1 and CDR2 (germline): SGHRS, YFSETQ. After removal of 3 bases from V and 9 bases from J, the junction contained 6 bases not matched to a gene. This CDR3 is 15 amino acids long. The CDR3 spells CASSSGLAGAGEQFF. The CDR3 DNA is TGCGCCAGCAGCTCAGGACTAGCGGGGGCGGGTGAGCAGTTCTTC.

The chain uses TRBV9 and TRBJ1-4; no definite D call. In germline, CDR1 is SGDLS, CDR2 YYNGEE. V dropped 3 bases and J dropped 0 bases, with 9 bases sitting between them. The CDR3 covers 15 residues. CDR3 amino acids: CASSAYSTTNEKLFF. Here the CDR3 DNA reads TGTGCCAGCAGCGCCTACAGCACAACTAATGAAAAACTGTTTTTT.

The chain is built from TRBV29-1 and TRBJ1-5, with 9 positions matching TRBD1. Germline V CDR1 and CDR2: SQVTM, ANQGSEA. J was trimmed by 7 bases and V by 6 bases; bases with no gene match: 10. The CDR3 contains 14 residues. The CDR3, as DNA: TGCAGCGTCTCAGCCGGGACAGGGAACCAGCCCCAGCATTTT. Translating it yields CSVSAGTGNQPQHF.

In its sample, this clone was seen a few times. The chain uses TRBV15 and TRBJ2-6, with 7 bases matching TRBD2. The J segment lost 3 bases and the V segment lost 1 base, leaving 6 bases of the junction unmatched. Germline V gene data show CDR1 as LNHNV and CDR2 as YYDKDF (reference sequence). The CDR3 covers 17 residues. The DNA of the CDR3 is TGTGCCACCAGCAGAGTTATTGGGGGGGTTGGGGCCAACGTCCTGACTTTC. Protein sequence: CATSRVIGGVGANVLTF.

This clone was seen more than once but under ten times. CDR3 nucleotides: TGTGCCAGCAGCTCGGCAACCGGGACAGGGGGCTACGAGCAGTACTTC. Translating it yields CASSSATGTGGYEQYF. The rearrangement links TRBV13 to TRBJ2-5, with 11 nucleotides matching TRBD1. The J call may be incorrect, as the DNA end agrees better with TRBJ2-7. Germline CDR1 and CDR2: PRHDT and FYEKMQ (reference sequence). The CDR3 is made up of 16 amino acids.